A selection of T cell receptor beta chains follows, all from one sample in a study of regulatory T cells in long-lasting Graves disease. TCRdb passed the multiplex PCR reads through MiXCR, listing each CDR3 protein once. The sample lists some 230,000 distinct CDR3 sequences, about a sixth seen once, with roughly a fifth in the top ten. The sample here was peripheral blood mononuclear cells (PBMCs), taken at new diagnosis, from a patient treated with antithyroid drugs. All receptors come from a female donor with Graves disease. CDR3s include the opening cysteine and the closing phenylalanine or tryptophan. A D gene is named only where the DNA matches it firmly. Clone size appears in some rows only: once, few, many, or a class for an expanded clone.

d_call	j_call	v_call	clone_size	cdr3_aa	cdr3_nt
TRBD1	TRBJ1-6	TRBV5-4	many	CASSLGDRDNSPLHF	TGTGCCAGCAGCTTGGGGGACAGGGATAATTCACCCCTCCACTTT
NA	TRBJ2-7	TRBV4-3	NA	CASSLVRVRAYEQYF	TGCGCCAGCAGCCTGGTGCGGGTTAGGGCGTACGAGCAGTACTTC
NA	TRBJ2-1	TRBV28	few	CASSTSPHNEQFF	TGTGCCAGCAGTACTTCACCCCACAATGAGCAGTTCTTC
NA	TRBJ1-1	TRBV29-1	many	CSVGGGSTWDTEAFF	TGCAGCGTTGGGGGGGGCTCCACTTGGGACACTGAAGCTTTCTTT
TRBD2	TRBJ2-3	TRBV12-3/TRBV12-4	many	CASSSDRPGTSGRTDTQYF	TGTGCCAGCAGTTCGGACCGCCCCGGGACTAGCGGCCGCACAGATACGCAGTATTTT
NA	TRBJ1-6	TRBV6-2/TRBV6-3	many	CASSSLVELWTVRSSYNSPLHF	TGTGCCAGCAGTTCACTGGTCGAACTATGGACAGTCCGGAGCTCCTATAATTCACCCCTCCACTTT
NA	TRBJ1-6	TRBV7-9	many	CASSAGTTNSPLHF	TGTGCCAGCAGCGCCGGGACAACCAATTCACCCCTCCACTTT
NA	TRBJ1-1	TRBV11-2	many	CASGRVYTEAFF	TGTGCCAGCGGCCGGGTCTACACTGAAGCTTTCTTT
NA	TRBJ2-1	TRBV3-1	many	CASSRAANEQFF	TGTGCCAGCAGCCGAGCAGCAAATGAGCAGTTCTTC
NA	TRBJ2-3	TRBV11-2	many	CASSLTNTQYF	TGTGCCAGCAGCCTTACAAATACGCAGTATTTT
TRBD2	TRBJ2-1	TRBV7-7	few	CDTGLAAYNEQFF	TGTGATACCGGACTAGCCGCCTACAATGAGCAGTTCTTC
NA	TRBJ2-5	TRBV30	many	CAWSLGLATQETQYF	TGTGCCTGGAGTTTGGGGTTAGCGACTCAAGAGACCCAGTACTTC
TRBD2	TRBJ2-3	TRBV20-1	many	CSARGPGTSGTITDTQYF	TGCAGTGCTAGAGGACCCGGGACTAGCGGGACCATCACAGATACGCAGTATTTT
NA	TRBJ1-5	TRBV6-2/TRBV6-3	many	CASRTDGDQPQHF	TGTGCCAGCAGGACGGACGGAGATCAGCCCCAGCATTTT
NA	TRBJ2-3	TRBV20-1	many	CSASDEARADTQYF	TGCAGTGCTAGCGATGAGGCGCGAGCAGATACGCAGTATTTT
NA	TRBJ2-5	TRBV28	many	CASRRQVYQETQYF	TGTGCCAGCAGGCGACAGGTCTACCAAGAGACCCAGTACTTC
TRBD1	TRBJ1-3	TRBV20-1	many	CSARKGGRNSGNTIYF	TGCAGTGCTCGTAAAGGGGGCCGAAACTCTGGAAACACCATATATTTT
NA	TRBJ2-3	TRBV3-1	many	CASSQPGPSDTQYF	TGTGCCAGCAGCCAGCCAGGTCCCTCAGATACGCAGTATTTT
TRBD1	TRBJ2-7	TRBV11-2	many	CASSPGTGLGTPGEQYF	TGTGCCAGCAGCCCCGGGACAGGACTCGGGACTCCCGGTGAGCAGTACTTC
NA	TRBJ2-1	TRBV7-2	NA	CASRDSPSVGYDEQFF	TGTGCCAGCAGAGATTCCCCTAGCGTAGGGTACGATGAGCAGTTCTTC
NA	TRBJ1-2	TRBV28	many	CASSRDGDPQNYGYTF	TGTGCCAGCAGTCGGGATGGGGACCCACAAAACTATGGCTACACCTTC
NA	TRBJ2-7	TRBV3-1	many	CASSNRVAYEQYF	TGTGCCAGCAGCAACAGGGTTGCCTACGAGCAGTACTTC
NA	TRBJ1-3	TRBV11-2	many	CASSLVGRSRFSSGNTIYF	TGTGCCAGCAGCTTAGTTGGCAGATCCCGATTTAGCTCTGGAAACACCATATATTTT
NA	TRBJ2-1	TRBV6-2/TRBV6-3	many	CASVTREVYNEQFF	TGTGCCAGCGTCACTAGAGAGGTCTACAATGAGCAGTTCTTC
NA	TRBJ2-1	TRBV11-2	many	CASSLEYEQFF	TGTGCCAGCAGCTTAGAATATGAGCAGTTCTTC
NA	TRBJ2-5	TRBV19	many	CASSQNTGKETQYF	TGTGCCAGTAGCCAAAACACAGGGAAAGAGACCCAGTACTTC
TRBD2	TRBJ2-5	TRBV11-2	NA	CASSPGLAGKYQETQYF	TGTGCCAGCAGTCCAGGACTAGCGGGGAAGTACCAAGAGACCCAGTACTTC
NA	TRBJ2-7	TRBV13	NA	CASSLGPGGTYEQYF	TGTGCCAGCAGCTTAGGGCCAGGGGGGACCTACGAGCAGTACTTC
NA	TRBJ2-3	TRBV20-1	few	CSARDEVAADTQYF	TGCAGTGCTAGAGATGAGGTAGCCGCAGATACGCAGTATTTT
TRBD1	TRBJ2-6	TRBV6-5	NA	CASSYGQGVISGANVLTF	TGTGCCAGCAGTTACGGACAGGGGGTTATCTCTGGGGCCAACGTCCTGACTTTC
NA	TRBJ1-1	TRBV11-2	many	CASRAAVTEAFF	TGTGCCAGCAGGGCGGCGGTCACTGAAGCTTTCTTT
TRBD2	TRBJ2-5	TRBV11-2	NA	CASSPGGLAGHYF	TGTGCCAGCAGCCCCGGGGGACTAGCGGGCCATTACTTC
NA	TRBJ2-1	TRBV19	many	CASNRQGLGEQFF	TGTGCCAGTAATCGGCAGGGTCTAGGTGAGCAGTTCTTC
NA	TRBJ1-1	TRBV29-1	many	CSVGGLMNTEAFF	TGCAGCGTTGGTGGGCTCATGAACACTGAAGCTTTCTTT
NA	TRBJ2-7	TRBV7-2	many	CASSLGPRSWTGTTYEQYF	TGTGCCAGCAGCTTAGGGCCTAGAAGTTGGACAGGGACTACCTACGAGCAGTACTTC